This is a list of T cell receptor beta chains from one sample in a study of cytomegalovirus exposure and HLA in healthy donors. Repertoires were generated with immunoSEQ multiplex PCR, while TCRdb's copy carries only in-frame clones and drops some. The sample holds fewer than 200,000 clones, around three quarters seen once. The sample was PBMCs. These receptors came from a young woman in good health and CMV-seropositive. Both conserved end residues are part of each CDR3. D genes are given only for firm matches. Size is stated for part of the rows, as once, few or many counts, or as a class when the clone is expanded.

v_call	j_call	d_call	clone_size	cdr3_nt	cdr3_aa
TRBV7-6	TRBJ2-7	TRBD2	.	TGTGCCAGCGGGGATGGGGGGGGGCAGTACTTC	CASGDGGGQYF
TRBV5-1	TRBJ1-4	.	once	TGCGCCAGCAGCTTGGATTGGGCGGGGGGCTATAATGAAAAACTGTTTTTT	CASSLDWAGGYNEKLFF
TRBV11-3	TRBJ1-3	TRBD1	.	TGTGCCAGCAGCGACATGAGGGGGCCGACTGGAAACACCATATATTTT	CASSDMRGPTGNTIYF
TRBV12-5	TRBJ2-3	TRBD2	.	TGTGCTAGTGGTTTGGCGGGAGGGCGCACAGATACGCAGTATTTT	CASGLAGGRTDTQYF
TRBV28	TRBJ1-2	.	.	TGTGCCAGCAGTCGTAAGACACTTTATGGCTACACCTTC	CASSRKTLYGYTF
TRBV7-3	TRBJ1-1	.	.	TGTGCCAGCAGCTTACACGGGAACACTGAAGCTTTCTTT	CASSLHGNTEAFF
TRBV7-9	TRBJ2-7	.	.	TGTGCCAGCAGCCCTCCGACGGACAATACCTACGAGCAGTACTTC	CASSPPTDNTYEQYF
TRBV5-4	TRBJ1-3	TRBD1	.	TGCGCCAGCAGCCACGAGACAGGGGAGGCTGGAAACACCATATATTTT	CASSHETGEAGNTIYF
TRBV10-1	TRBJ2-7	TRBD1	.	TGCGCCAGCAGTGACCTCGGGACAGGTGGCTACGAGCAGTACTTC	CASSDLGTGGYEQYF
TRBV7-2	TRBJ1-2	.	few	TGTGCCAGCAGCTTAAACGCGGGGGACTATGGCTACACCTTC	CASSLNAGDYGYTF
TRBV4-2	TRBJ2-5	.	once	TGTGCCAGCAGCAAGAAAAGGGGAATTCAAGAGACCCAGTACTTC	CASSKKRGIQETQYF
TRBV5-4	TRBJ1-1	.	.	TGTGCCAGCAGCTTGGCCGGACAGTCGGGTCGCGGCACTGAAGCTTTCTTT	CASSLAGQSGRGTEAFF
TRBV5-1	TRBJ2-7	TRBD1	.	TGCGCCAGCAGCCCCGGGACAGCGAGTGACTCCTACGAGCAGTACTTC	CASSPGTASDSYEQYF
TRBV6-1	TRBJ1-5	TRBD1	few	TGTGCCAGCAGTGCTTCTGGACAGGGTCAGCCCCAGCATTTT	CASSASGQGQPQHF